Following are 20 T cell receptor beta chains from one sample sequenced in a study of beta chain features in type 1 diabetes. Study-level findings and limits: Across all four CD4+ subsets, people with type 1 diabetes showed modestly shorter TCRB CDR3s.

These receptors are not linked to any known antigen. Expressed TCRB transcripts were sequenced after all isolated RNA was converted to cDNA. This table comes from immunoSEQ multiplex PCR, and its TCRdb copy is limited to in-frame clones, with some not included. The repertoire holds approximately 130,000 clones, with 15% to 20% as singletons. Source material: central memory CD4+ T cells from blood. Receptor source: a man in his late teens or twenties with type 1 diabetes.

The V call is TRBV7-2, the J call TRBJ1-1; D not resolved. Trimming shortened V by 5 bases and J by 3 bases, and 13 bases separated the two germline ends. CDR1 and CDR2 from the germline V gene are SGHTA and FQGNSA. This CDR3 is 14 amino acids long. CDR3 in DNA: TGTGCCAGCAGCACTCCGACCGGGTACACTGAAGCTTTCTTT. Its translation is CASSTPTGYTEAFF. Full variable domain (outside the CDR3, taken from reference TRBV7-2 and TRBJ1-1): GAGVSQSPSNKVTEKGKDVELRCDPISGHTALYWYRQSLGQGLEFLIYFQGNSAPDKSGLPSDRFSAERTGGSVSTLTIQRTQQEDSAVYLCASSTPTGYTEAFFGQGTRLTVV.

This clone was detected only a few times. The chain carries TRBV5-4 and TRBJ1-3; unclear D gene. Germline lookup yields CDR1 SGHNT and CDR2 YYREEE (reference sequence). V lost 0 bases and J lost 0, with 10 bases in between. CDR3 length: 16 amino acids. The CDR3 DNA reads TGTGCCAGCAGCTTGGTTGGGCGGAACTCTGGAAACACCATATATTTT. Its protein is CASSLVGRNSGNTIYF.

This clone occurred many times. The J gene is TRBJ2-3, the V gene TRBV6-1, with TRBD2 identical over 8 bases. V was clipped by 6 bases and J by 2 bases; unmatched bases: 4. This CDR3 contains 14 residues. The germline V gene encodes CDR1 MNHNS and CDR2 SASEGT. CDR3 nucleotide sequence: TGTGCCAGCAGGCCGGGACTAGACACAGATACGCAGTATTTT. Translating it yields CASRPGLDTDTQYF.

A few counts support this clone. This chain connects TRBV6-1 to TRBJ2-7; 7 positions agree with TRBD1. Germline lookup yields CDR1 MNHNS and CDR2 SASEGT. The CDR3 covers 14 residues. V lost 4 bases and J lost 8; bases outside the gene matches: 11. CDR3: CASSAPGGMGKQYF. Here the CDR3 DNA reads TGTGCCAGCAGTGCCCCAGGGGGTATGGGGAAGCAGTACTTC.

This clone was counted a few times. The J gene is TRBJ2-1, the V gene TRBV6-6; no clear D gene. Germline V gene lookup returns CDR1 MNHNY and CDR2 SVGAGI (reference sequence). V was clipped by 0 bases and J by 4 bases, with 4 bases between them. CDR3 length equals 13 residues. DNA of the CDR3: TGTGCCAGCAGTTACTCGGTATACAATGAGCAGTTCTTC. Translating gives CASSYSVYNEQFF.

The chain recombines TRBV11-3 with TRBJ2-1; 9 bases fit TRBD2. This CDR3 contains 15 residues. The V and J ends lost 1 base and 5 bases, in that order; junction bases with no gene match: 3. Germline CDR1 SGHNT, CDR2 YENEEA. The CDR3 here is CASSLGTSGHNEQFF. DNA for the CDR3: TGTGCCAGCAGCTTAGGCACTAGCGGGCACAATGAGCAGTTCTTC.

This clone was seen a few times. This rearrangement joins TRBV27 to TRBJ2-5; possibly TRBD1 or TRBD2 for D (5 bases each). There are 13 residues in the CDR3. Between the trimmed V and J ends, which lost 2 bases and 4 bases, there was a span of 8 bases. CDR1 is MNHEY, CDR2 SMNVEV, per germline (reference sequence). The CDR3 DNA follows: TGTGCCAGCAGTTTAGTGGGACGAGAGACCCAGTACTTC. Encoded protein: CASSLVGRETQYF.

The sample holds a few counts of this clone. The chain employs TRBV7-2 and TRBJ2-3; D uncertain. Looked up from germline, CDR1 is SGHTA and CDR2 is FQGNSA. With 2 bases removed from V and 2 bases from J, the gap between germline ends came to 11 bases. The CDR3 totals 15 residues. CDR3 region: CASSLNLLATDTQYF. DNA for the CDR3: TGTGCCAGCAGCTTAAATCTTTTAGCCACAGATACGCAGTATTTT.

This rearrangement joins TRBV9 to TRBJ2-3; 7 bases align to TRBD2. The germline V gene encodes CDR1 SGDLS and CDR2 YYNGEE. This CDR3 comprises 17 residues. With V trimmed by 0 bases and J by 4 bases, 11 bases remained unmatched. The chain's CDR3 is CASSVGLEGGEADTQYF. The CDR3 DNA sequence: TGTGCCAGCAGCGTAGGATTGGAGGGAGGGGAAGCAGATACGCAGTATTTT.

The chain has TRBV28 and TRBJ2-2, with D perhaps matching TRBD1 (6 bases). Germline V gene data show CDR1 as MDHEN and CDR2 as SYDVKM. CDR3 length: 16 residues. Trimming stripped 3 bases from V and 3 bases from J, with 14 bases between. The CDR3: CASSLGAGPYTGELFF. DNA for the CDR3: TGTGCCAGCAGTTTGGGGGCAGGGCCCTACACCGGGGAGCTGTTTTTT.

The chain carries TRBV28 and TRBJ2-1, with 12 nucleotides matching TRBD2. CDR1 and CDR2 (germline): MDHEN, SYDVKM. CDR3 length equals 17 residues. The J segment lost 16 bases and the V segment lost 4 bases, leaving 20 bases of the junction unmatched. The CDR3 spells CASSSGAGPETSGRSFF. The CDR3 DNA reads TGTGCCAGCAGTTCAGGGGCAGGGCCGGAGACTAGCGGGAGATCCTTCTTC.

This clone was detected only a few times. This chain uses TRBV5-6 with TRBJ2-7, with TRBD1 matching over 7 bases. This CDR3 has 13 residues. Unmatched junction bases numbered 9, after V lost 4 bases and J lost 8 bases. Germline values: CDR1 SGHDT, CDR2 YYEEEE. The DNA for the CDR3 is TGTGCCAGCAGCCCGGACAGGCACGGTCAGCAGTACTTC. Its protein product is CASSPDRHGQQYF. The whole variable domain, remainder taken from reference TRBV5-6 and TRBJ2-7, is DAGVTQSPTHLIKTRGQQVTLRCSPKSGHDTVSWYQQALGQGPQFIFQYYEEEERQRGNFPDRFSGHQFPNYSSELNVNALLLGDSALYLCASSPDRHGQQYFGPGTRLTVT.

This clone was counted only a few times. The chain is built from TRBV5-1 and TRBJ1-4; D unclear. Germline-derived CDR1 and CDR2 are SGHRS and YFSETQ. The CDR3 is 14 residues long. V lost 4 bases and J 7 bases, leaving 14 bases between the germline ends. The CDR3 DNA reads TGCGCCAGCAGCCTGGTAGGCGGGAGTGAAAAACTGTTTTTT. This translates into CASSLVGGSEKLFF.

This clone appeared a few times. The rearrangement links TRBV7-6 to TRBJ2-6; D ambiguous. Germline CDR1 and CDR2: SGHVS and FNYEAQ. The V end lost 8 bases, the J end lost 2 bases, and 7 bases lay between the germline ends. This CDR3 has 13 residues. The CDR3 region is CASQSTGANVLTF. In DNA, the CDR3 is TGTGCCAGCCAATCCACTGGGGCCAACGTCCTGACTTTC.

This clone was detected a few times. The V gene is TRBV28, the J gene TRBJ1-2; D is undetermined. Per germline, CDR1 MDHEN and CDR2 SYDVKM. Deletions cut 6 bases from V and 4 bases from J, with 12 bases between. The CDR3 consists of 13 residues. CDR3 nucleotide sequence: TGTGCCAGCAGCCTTAACACGCGCTATGGCTACACCTTC. Translating gives CASSLNTRYGYTF.

This clone was counted between two and nine times. This chain links TRBV11-3 with TRBJ2-3, with D tentatively TRBD2 (6 bases). Trimming stripped 5 bases from V and 5 bases from J, with 14 bases between. The CDR3 is 14 amino acids. In germline, CDR1 is SGHNT, CDR2 YENEEA. DNA for the CDR3: TGTGCCAGCAGCCGACTAGTGTTCGGAGATACGCAGTATTTT. Translated: CASSRLVFGDTQYF.

This clone has only a few counts. Within the sample, other DNA sequences also encode this same CDR3. The CDR3 here is CASSPQQETQYF. DNA of the CDR3: TGTGCCAGCTCACCGCAGCAAGAGACCCAGTACTTC. The rearrangement joins TRBV18 to TRBJ2-5; D gene unclear. This CDR3 contains 12 residues. Germline lookup yields CDR1 KGHSH and CDR2 LQKENI. Trimming pared 3 bases from V and 2 bases from J, leaving 4 bases between.

The chain links TRBV6-5 to TRBJ1-2, with TRBD1 matching 7 bases. With V trimmed by 4 bases and J by 4 bases, 3 bases remained unmatched. The CDR3 is made up of 13 amino acids. Germline CDR1 MNHEY, CDR2 SVGAGI. CDR3 protein: CASSWDSFYGYTF. As DNA, the CDR3 is TGTGCCAGCAGTTGGGACAGCTTCTATGGCTACACCTTC.

The V gene is TRBV30, the J gene TRBJ2-3; 12 positions match TRBD2. The trim removed 0 bases at V and 5 bases at J, leaving 6 bases unmatched. The length of the CDR3 is 16 residues. CDR1 and CDR2 (germline): GTSNPN, SVGIG (reference sequence). The CDR3 DNA is TGTGCCTGGAGTGTAAAGACTAGCGGGAGAGGAGATACGCAGTATTTT. As protein: CAWSVKTSGRGDTQYF.

The chain has TRBV6-6 and TRBJ2-7; D is ambiguous. Between the trimmed V and J ends, which lost 7 bases and 1 base, there was a span of 14 bases. Germline V gene sequence: CDR1 MNHNY, CDR2 SVGAGI (reference sequence). The CDR3 sequence is 14 residues long. The CDR3 DNA is TGTGCCAGCACCTGGCAGGTCCCTTCCTACGAGCAGTACTTC. Amino acids: CASTWQVPSYEQYF.